These T cell receptor beta chains were read from a single sample in a study of OX40 agonist ivuxolimab in advanced cancers. Sequencing used immunoSEQ multiplex PCR; TCRdb keeps in-frame clones, though not all of them. The sample comprises about 20,000 clones, just over 90% of which are singletons, and more than 50% rests with the top ten. This specimen was CD4+ or CD8+ T cells sorted from blood, taken in a trial of the OX40 agonist ivuxolimab. All receptors derive from an adult with an advanced solid tumor such as melanoma, head and neck, liver or kidney cancer. Both conserved end residues are part of each CDR3. Each record gives: D gene, clone size, J gene, V gene, CDR3 protein, CDR3 DNA. The D gene is left open where the match is weak. Some rows mark clone size as missing; the rest say once, few, many or name a class of expanded clone.

D gene: TRBD1
clone size: NA
J gene: TRBJ2-5
V gene: TRBV7-9
CDR3 protein: CASSLGTGEWQETQYF
CDR3 DNA: TGTGCCAGCAGCTTAGGGACAGGGGAATGGCAAGAGACCCAGTACTTC

D gene: NA
clone size: NA
J gene: TRBJ2-1
V gene: TRBV2
CDR3 protein: CASSAGASSYNEQFF
CDR3 DNA: TGTGCCAGCAGCGCAGGGGCCAGCTCCTACAATGAGCAGTTCTTC

D gene: NA
clone size: few
J gene: TRBJ1-5
V gene: TRBV4-1
CDR3 protein: CASSTDVYQPQHF
CDR3 DNA: TGCGCCAGCAGCACGGACGTTTATCAGCCCCAGCATTTT

D gene: TRBD1
clone size: NA
J gene: TRBJ2-1
V gene: TRBV2
CDR3 protein: CASSPRGTVDYNEQFF
CDR3 DNA: TGTGCCAGCAGTCCTCGAGGGACAGTCGACTACAATGAGCAGTTCTTC

D gene: TRBD1
clone size: NA
J gene: TRBJ2-7
V gene: TRBV6-6
CDR3 protein: CASSLRQGWPYEQYF
CDR3 DNA: TGTGCCAGCAGTCTTCGACAGGGGTGGCCCTACGAGCAGTACTTC

D gene: NA
clone size: NA
J gene: TRBJ2-2
V gene: TRBV27
CDR3 protein: CASSLSVLAGMNTGELFF
CDR3 DNA: TGTGCCAGCAGTTTATCTGTTCTGGCGGGGATGAACACCGGGGAGCTGTTTTTT

D gene: NA
clone size: NA
J gene: TRBJ1-1
V gene: TRBV7-2
CDR3 protein: CASSLVTGEAFF
CDR3 DNA: TGTGCCAGCAGCTTGGTGACAGGTGAAGCTTTCTTT

D gene: TRBD1
clone size: few
J gene: TRBJ1-4
V gene: TRBV6-1
CDR3 protein: CASSDGTGTEKLFF
CDR3 DNA: TGTGCCAGCAGTGACGGGACAGGGACTGAAAAACTGTTTTTT

D gene: NA
clone size: NA
J gene: TRBJ2-7
V gene: TRBV6-6
CDR3 protein: CASSRGFYEQYF
CDR3 DNA: TGTGCCAGCAGCCGGGGGTTCTACGAGCAGTACTTC

D gene: TRBD1
clone size: NA
J gene: TRBJ1-5
V gene: TRBV11-2
CDR3 protein: CASSPTGSGNQPQHF
CDR3 DNA: TGTGCCAGCAGCCCGACAGGGAGCGGCAATCAGCCCCAGCATTTT

D gene: TRBD1
clone size: few
J gene: TRBJ2-2
V gene: TRBV4-1
CDR3 protein: CASSQDWAGGNEGSGELFF
CDR3 DNA: TGCGCCAGCAGCCAAGATTGGGCAGGGGGCAATGAAGGGTCCGGGGAGCTGTTTTTT

D gene: TRBD1
clone size: NA
J gene: TRBJ2-5
V gene: TRBV7-9
CDR3 protein: CASSSSQGWETQYF
CDR3 DNA: TGTGCCAGCAGCTCGTCACAGGGGTGGGAGACCCAGTACTTC

D gene: NA
clone size: NA
J gene: TRBJ1-2
V gene: TRBV14
CDR3 protein: CASSPGQTNYGYTF
CDR3 DNA: TGTGCCAGCAGCCCTGGACAGACGAACTATGGCTACACCTTC

D gene: NA
clone size: NA
J gene: TRBJ2-3
V gene: TRBV27
CDR3 protein: CASSPVPPKDTQYF
CDR3 DNA: TGTGCCAGCAGTCCCGTCCCTCCAAAGGATACGCAGTATTTT

D gene: NA
clone size: NA
J gene: TRBJ1-5
V gene: TRBV5-1
CDR3 protein: CASSSHPDANQPQHF
CDR3 DNA: TGCGCCAGCAGCTCCCATCCGGACGCAAATCAGCCCCAGCATTTT

D gene: TRBD1
clone size: NA
J gene: TRBJ1-6
V gene: TRBV5-1
CDR3 protein: CASSLVSGGGSPLHF
CDR3 DNA: TGCGCCAGCAGCTTGGTTTCAGGGGGAGGGTCACCCCTCCACTTT

D gene: TRBD1
clone size: NA
J gene: TRBJ2-7
V gene: TRBV6-1
CDR3 protein: CASSGRDRAYEQYF
CDR3 DNA: TGTGCCAGCAGTGGGAGGGACAGGGCCTACGAGCAGTACTTC

D gene: NA
clone size: once
J gene: TRBJ1-3
V gene: TRBV18
CDR3 protein: CASPQARYIPGNTIYF
CDR3 DNA: TGTGCCAGCCCGCAAGCCCGCTACATCCCTGGAAACACCATATATTTT

D gene: TRBD2
clone size: NA
J gene: TRBJ2-5
V gene: TRBV7-8
CDR3 protein: CASSMERGGRETQYF
CDR3 DNA: TGTGCCAGCAGCATGGAGCGGGGGGGGAGGGAGACCCAGTACTTC

D gene: TRBD2
clone size: NA
J gene: TRBJ2-5
V gene: TRBV6-1
CDR3 protein: CASSNLSGGRETQYF
CDR3 DNA: TGTGCCAGCAGCAATCTCTCCGGGGGGAGAGAGACCCAGTACTTC

D gene: NA
clone size: NA
J gene: TRBJ1-4
V gene: TRBV15
CDR3 protein: CATSRESSGAGEKLFF
CDR3 DNA: TGTGCCACCAGCAGAGAAAGTTCAGGGGCGGGGGAAAAACTGTTTTTT

D gene: NA
clone size: NA
J gene: TRBJ1-1
V gene: TRBV2
CDR3 protein: CASTIGPENMNTEAFF
CDR3 DNA: TGTGCCAGCACTATCGGACCGGAGAATATGAACACTGAAGCTTTCTTT

D gene: NA
clone size: NA
J gene: TRBJ1-2
V gene: TRBV7-8
CDR3 protein: CASSLPGRNYGYTF
CDR3 DNA: TGTGCCAGCAGCTTGCCAGGGAGGAACTATGGCTACACCTTC

D gene: TRBD1
clone size: few
J gene: TRBJ1-2
V gene: TRBV7-9
CDR3 protein: CASSLFPGGYYGYTF
CDR3 DNA: TGTGCCAGCAGCTTATTCCCAGGGGGCTACTATGGCTACACCTTC

D gene: NA
clone size: few
J gene: TRBJ1-1
V gene: TRBV4-1
CDR3 protein: CASSPTRGNTEAFF
CDR3 DNA: TGCGCCAGCAGCCCCACCCGCGGAAACACTGAAGCTTTCTTT

D gene: NA
clone size: NA
J gene: TRBJ1-1
V gene: TRBV4-1
CDR3 protein: CASSHPGGGTTEAFF
CDR3 DNA: TGCGCCAGCAGCCACCCCGGCGGGGGGACAACTGAAGCTTTCTTT

D gene: TRBD2
clone size: NA
J gene: TRBJ2-3
V gene: TRBV11-2
CDR3 protein: CASTWGRGGTDTQYF
CDR3 DNA: TGTGCCAGCACCTGGGGGAGGGGAGGGACAGATACGCAGTATTTT

D gene: NA
clone size: NA
J gene: TRBJ2-7
V gene: TRBV6-1
CDR3 protein: CASSLPSAPSHEQYF
CDR3 DNA: TGTGCCAGCAGTCTACCTAGCGCCCCCTCCCACGAGCAGTACTTC

D gene: NA
clone size: NA
J gene: TRBJ2-5
V gene: TRBV7-6
CDR3 protein: CASSAPPLDQETQYF
CDR3 DNA: TGTGCCAGCAGCGCCCCACCCCTAGATCAAGAGACCCAGTACTTC

D gene: NA
clone size: few
J gene: TRBJ1-5
V gene: TRBV6-5
CDR3 protein: CASSYSSGQPQHF
CDR3 DNA: TGTGCCAGCAGTTACTCGTCAGGTCAGCCCCAGCATTTT

D gene: TRBD2
clone size: NA
J gene: TRBJ2-7
V gene: TRBV4-1
CDR3 protein: CASSQDMAGGYEQYF
CDR3 DNA: TGCGCCAGCAGCCAAGATATGGCGGGGGGCTACGAGCAGTACTTC

D gene: NA
clone size: NA
J gene: TRBJ1-1
V gene: TRBV29-1
CDR3 protein: CSVELFGYTEAFF
CDR3 DNA: TGCAGCGTTGAACTTTTTGGGTACACTGAAGCTTTCTTT

D gene: NA
clone size: NA
J gene: TRBJ2-5
V gene: TRBV29-1
CDR3 protein: CSVEVRGYDETQYF
CDR3 DNA: TGCAGCGTTGAAGTCCGGGGGTACGACGAGACCCAGTACTTC

D gene: NA
clone size: NA
J gene: TRBJ1-6
V gene: TRBV7-8
CDR3 protein: CASSLASGSSYNSPLHF
CDR3 DNA: TGTGCCAGCAGCTTAGCATCAGGATCCTCCTATAATTCACCCCTCCACTTT

D gene: NA
clone size: NA
J gene: TRBJ2-1
V gene: TRBV5-4
CDR3 protein: CASSLSGHSENNEQFF
CDR3 DNA: TGTGCCAGCAGCTTGAGCGGTCACAGCGAAAACAATGAGCAGTTCTTC

D gene: NA
clone size: NA
J gene: TRBJ1-5
V gene: TRBV6-4
CDR3 protein: CASRLRQAEGSQPQHF
CDR3 DNA: TGTGCCAGCAGATTAAGACAGGCGGAGGGGAGTCAGCCCCAGCATTTT

D gene: NA
clone size: NA
J gene: TRBJ2-6
V gene: TRBV14
CDR3 protein: CASSRDPTDSGANVLTF
CDR3 DNA: TGTGCCAGCAGCCGGGATCCGACGGACTCTGGGGCCAACGTCCTGACTTTC

D gene: TRBD2
clone size: once
J gene: TRBJ2-3
V gene: TRBV30
CDR3 protein: CAWSVSSGAADTQYF
CDR3 DNA: TGTGCCTGGAGTGTTAGTAGCGGGGCGGCAGATACGCAGTATTTT

D gene: NA
clone size: once
J gene: TRBJ2-2
V gene: TRBV19
CDR3 protein: CASSIAFGGVTGELFF
CDR3 DNA: TGTGCCAGTAGTATAGCTTTCGGAGGGGTCACCGGGGAGCTGTTTTTT

D gene: NA
clone size: NA
J gene: TRBJ2-7
V gene: TRBV10-3
CDR3 protein: CAISAINSYEQYF
CDR3 DNA: TGTGCCATCAGTGCCATAAACTCCTACGAGCAGTACTTC

D gene: NA
clone size: NA
J gene: TRBJ1-5
V gene: TRBV6-6
CDR3 protein: CASSYLGGESNQPQHF
CDR3 DNA: TGTGCCAGCAGTTACTTGGGGGGCGAGAGCAATCAGCCCCAGCATTTT

D gene: NA
clone size: large
J gene: TRBJ1-2
V gene: TRBV4-2
CDR3 protein: CASSPEGGDYGYTF
CDR3 DNA: TGTGCCAGCAGCCCTGAGGGAGGGGACTATGGCTACACCTTC